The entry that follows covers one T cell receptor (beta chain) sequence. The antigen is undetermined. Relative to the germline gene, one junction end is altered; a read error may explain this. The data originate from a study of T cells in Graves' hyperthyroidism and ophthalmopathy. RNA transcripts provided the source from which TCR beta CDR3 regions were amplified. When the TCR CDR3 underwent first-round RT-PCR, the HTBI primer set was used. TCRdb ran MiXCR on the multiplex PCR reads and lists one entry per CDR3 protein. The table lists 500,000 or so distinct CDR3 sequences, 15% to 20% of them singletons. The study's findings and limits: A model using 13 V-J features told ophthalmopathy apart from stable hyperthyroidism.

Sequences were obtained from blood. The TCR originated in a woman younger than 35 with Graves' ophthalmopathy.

The CDR3 nucleotides read TGTGCCAGCAGCGCTGGGACTAGCGGCACATATACGCAGTATTTT. As protein: CASSAGTSGTYTQYF. The V call is TRBV27, the J call TRBJ2-3; 11 positions agree with TRBD2. CDR3 length equals 15 residues. Germline CDR1 MNHEY, CDR2 SMNVEV (reference sequence).